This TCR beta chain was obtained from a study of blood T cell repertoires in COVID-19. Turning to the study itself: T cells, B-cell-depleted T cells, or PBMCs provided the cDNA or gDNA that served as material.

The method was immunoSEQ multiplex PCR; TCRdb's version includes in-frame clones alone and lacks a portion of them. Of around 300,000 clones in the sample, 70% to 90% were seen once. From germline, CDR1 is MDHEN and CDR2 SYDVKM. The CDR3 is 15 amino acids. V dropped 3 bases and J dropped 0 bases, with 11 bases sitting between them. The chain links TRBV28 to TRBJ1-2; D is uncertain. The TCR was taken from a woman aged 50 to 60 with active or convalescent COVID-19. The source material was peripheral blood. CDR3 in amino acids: CASSFPGYANYGYTF. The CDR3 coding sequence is TGTGCCAGCAGTTTTCCGGGGTACGCTAACTATGGCTACACCTTC.